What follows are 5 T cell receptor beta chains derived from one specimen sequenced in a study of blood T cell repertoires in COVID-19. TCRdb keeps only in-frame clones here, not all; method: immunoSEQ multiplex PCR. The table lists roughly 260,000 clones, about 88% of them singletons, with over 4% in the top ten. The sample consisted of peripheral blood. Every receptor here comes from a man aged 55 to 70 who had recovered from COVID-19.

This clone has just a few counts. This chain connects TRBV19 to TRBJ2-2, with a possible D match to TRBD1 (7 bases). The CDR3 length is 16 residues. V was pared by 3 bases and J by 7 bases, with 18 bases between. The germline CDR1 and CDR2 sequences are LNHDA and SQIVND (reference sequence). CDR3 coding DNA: TGTGCCAGTAGTATTCGGAGGGGGCGGTCGATCGGGGAGCTGTTTTTT. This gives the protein CASSIRRGRSIGELFF.

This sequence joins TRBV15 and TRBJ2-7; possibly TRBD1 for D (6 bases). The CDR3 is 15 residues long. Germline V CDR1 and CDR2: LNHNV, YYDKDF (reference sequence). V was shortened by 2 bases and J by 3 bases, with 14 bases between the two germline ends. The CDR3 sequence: CATSRPLQGSYEQYF. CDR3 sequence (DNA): TGTGCCACCAGCAGACCTCTACAGGGAAGCTACGAGCAGTACTTC.

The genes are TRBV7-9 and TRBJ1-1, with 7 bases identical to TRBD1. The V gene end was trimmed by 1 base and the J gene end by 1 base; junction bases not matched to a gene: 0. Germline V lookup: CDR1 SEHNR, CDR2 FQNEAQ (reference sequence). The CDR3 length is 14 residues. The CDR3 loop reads CASSLGTGNTEAFF. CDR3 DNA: TGTGCCAGCAGCTTAGGGACAGGGAACACTGAAGCTTTCTTT.

CDR3: CASSDRGATNEKLFF. CDR3 nucleotide sequence: TGTGCCAGCAGCGACCGGGGTGCAACTAATGAAAAACTGTTTTTT. The rearrangement uses TRBV13 and TRBJ1-4; D not certain. V lost 5 bases to trimming and J lost 0 bases, with 10 bases between them. This CDR3 has 15 amino acids. Germline CDR1 and CDR2: PRHDT and FYEKMQ (reference sequence).

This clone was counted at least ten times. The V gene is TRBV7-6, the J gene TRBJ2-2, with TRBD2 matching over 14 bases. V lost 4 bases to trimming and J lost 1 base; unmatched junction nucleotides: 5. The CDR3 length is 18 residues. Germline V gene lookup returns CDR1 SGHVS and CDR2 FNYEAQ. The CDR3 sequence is CASSSGLAGVVNTGELFF. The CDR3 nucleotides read TGTGCCAGCAGCTCGGGACTAGCGGGGGTAGTGAACACCGGGGAGCTGTTTTTT.